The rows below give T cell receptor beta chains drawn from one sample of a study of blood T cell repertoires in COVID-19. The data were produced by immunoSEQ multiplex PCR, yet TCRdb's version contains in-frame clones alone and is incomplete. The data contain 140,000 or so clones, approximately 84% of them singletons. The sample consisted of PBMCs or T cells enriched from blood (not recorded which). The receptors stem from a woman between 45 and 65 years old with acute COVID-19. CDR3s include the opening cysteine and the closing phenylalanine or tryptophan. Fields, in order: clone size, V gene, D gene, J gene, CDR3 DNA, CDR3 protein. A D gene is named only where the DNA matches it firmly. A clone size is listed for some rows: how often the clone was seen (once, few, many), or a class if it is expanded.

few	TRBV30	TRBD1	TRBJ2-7	TGTGCCTGGGCTCCGGGACAGGGCTACGAGCAGTACTTC	CAWAPGQGYEQYF
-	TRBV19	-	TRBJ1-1	TGTGCCAGTAGTATTGGGTCAAGGGAGGCTGAAGCTTTCTTT	CASSIGSREAEAFF
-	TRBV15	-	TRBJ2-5	TGTGCCACCAGCAGAGATCTGGCTAGTGGTGCGGAGACCCAGTACTTC	CATSRDLASGAETQYF
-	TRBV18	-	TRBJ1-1	TGTGCCAGCTCACCGGAGCGAAGTACGGAAGCTTTCTTT	CASSPERSTEAFF
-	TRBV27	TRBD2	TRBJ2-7	TGTGCCAGCAGTTTATCATTAGCGGGAGGCACCTACGAGCAGTACTTC	CASSLSLAGGTYEQYF
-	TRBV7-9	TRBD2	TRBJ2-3	TGTGCCAGCAGCTTAGACGGGCGGGAGAAGTATTTT	CASSLDGREKYF
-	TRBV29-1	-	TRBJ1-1	TGCAGCGTCGCCGACACGAACACTGAAGCTTTCTTT	CSVADTNTEAFF
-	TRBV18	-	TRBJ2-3	TGTGCCAGCTCACGCCGCGGCGAACCTAGCACAGATACGCAGTATTTT	CASSRRGEPSTDTQYF
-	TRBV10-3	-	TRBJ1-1	TGTGCCATCAGTGCCGACAAGAACACTGAAGCTTTCTTT	CAISADKNTEAFF
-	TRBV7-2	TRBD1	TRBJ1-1	TGTGCCAGCAGCTCGACAGGGTTTATAACTGAAGCTTTCTTT	CASSSTGFITEAFF
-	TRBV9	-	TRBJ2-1	TGTGCCAGCGCGTTTCCCGCGGCCGACCTTAAGCCCTCCTACAATGAGCAGTTCTTC	CASAFPAADLKPSYNEQFF
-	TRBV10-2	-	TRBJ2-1	TGCGCCAGCAGTGGGACTCATTACAATGAGCAGTTCTTC	CASSGTHYNEQFF
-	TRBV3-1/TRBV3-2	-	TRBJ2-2	TGTGCCAGCAGCGAGACTGCTACAACCGGGGAGCTGTTTTTT	CASSETATTGELFF
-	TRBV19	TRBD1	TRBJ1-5	TGTGCCAGTAGAGAACAGGGGGCGAACAATCAGCCCCAGCATTTT	CASREQGANNQPQHF
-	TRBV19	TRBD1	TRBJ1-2	TGTGCCAGTAGTTCGAGGACAGGAATCTATGGCTACACCTTC	CASSSRTGIYGYTF
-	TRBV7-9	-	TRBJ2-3	TGTGCCAGCAGCGGGGGGACAGTAGGGCCCGGCACAGATACGCAGTATTTT	CASSGGTVGPGTDTQYF
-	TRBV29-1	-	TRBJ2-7	TGCAGCGGGGGGGACACGGATACCTACGAGCAGTACTTC	CSGGDTDTYEQYF
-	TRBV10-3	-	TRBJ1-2	TGTGCCATCAGGGGAACAGGGCGTAACTATGGCTACACCTTC	CAIRGTGRNYGYTF
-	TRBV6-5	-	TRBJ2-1	TGTGCCAGCAGTCCGGGACTCGGGAGCGAGCAGTTCTTC	CASSPGLGSEQFF